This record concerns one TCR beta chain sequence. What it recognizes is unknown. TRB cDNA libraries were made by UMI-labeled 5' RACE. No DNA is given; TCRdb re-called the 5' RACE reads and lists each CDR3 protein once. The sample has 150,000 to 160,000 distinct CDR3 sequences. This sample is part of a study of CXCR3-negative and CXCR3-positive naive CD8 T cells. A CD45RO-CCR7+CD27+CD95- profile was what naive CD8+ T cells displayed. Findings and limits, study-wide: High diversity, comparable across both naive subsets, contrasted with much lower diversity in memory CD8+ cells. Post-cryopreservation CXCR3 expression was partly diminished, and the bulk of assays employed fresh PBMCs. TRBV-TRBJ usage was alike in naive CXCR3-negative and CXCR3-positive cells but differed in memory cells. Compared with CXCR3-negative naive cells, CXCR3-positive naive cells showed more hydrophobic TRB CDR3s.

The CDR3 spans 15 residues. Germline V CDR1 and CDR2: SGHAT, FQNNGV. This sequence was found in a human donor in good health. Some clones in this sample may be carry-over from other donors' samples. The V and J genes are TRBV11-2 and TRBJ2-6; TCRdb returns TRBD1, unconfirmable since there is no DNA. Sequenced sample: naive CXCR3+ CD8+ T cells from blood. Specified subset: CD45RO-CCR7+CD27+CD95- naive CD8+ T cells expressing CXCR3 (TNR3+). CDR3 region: CASSLGPSGANVLTF.